The rows below give T cell receptor beta chains drawn from one sample of a study of T-cell memory formation after mild COVID-19. TCRdb re-called the 5' RACE reads with MiXCR, one entry per CDR3 protein. The sample carries under 300,000 distinct CDR3 sequences, less than 20% recorded once. Sequences were obtained from PBMCs or a T cell subset sorted from them (not recorded which). The receptors were sampled from a man younger than 35 who had mild COVID-19 (a few samples of this study predate the infection). Cell type and time point are not known. Each CDR3 is given with its conserved first and last residue. Each record gives: V gene, J gene, D gene, clone size, CDR3 DNA, CDR3 protein. A D gene is named only where the DNA matches it firmly. Some rows have no size entry. The others give once, few or many, or a class for an expanded clone.

v_call: TRBV5-1; j_call: TRBJ2-5; d_call: TRBD1; clone_size: few; cdr3_nt: TGCGCCAGCAGCTTGGGGGTGGACAGGGATGAGACCCAGTACTTC; cdr3_aa: CASSLGVDRDETQYF
v_call: TRBV2; j_call: TRBJ2-1; d_call: TRBD2; clone_size: few; cdr3_nt: TGTGCCAGCAGTGAAACTAGCGGGCTCTACAATGAGCAGTTCTTC; cdr3_aa: CASSETSGLYNEQFF
v_call: TRBV7-2; j_call: TRBJ2-3; d_call: .; clone_size: many; cdr3_nt: TGTGCCAGCAGCACTACTGGAGTCAGGGTATCAGTAGATACGCAGTATTTT; cdr3_aa: CASSTTGVRVSVDTQYF
v_call: TRBV25-1; j_call: TRBJ2-7; d_call: .; clone_size: .; cdr3_nt: TGTGCCAGCAGTGAATGGGGGTCAGACGAGCAGTACTTC; cdr3_aa: CASSEWGSDEQYF
v_call: TRBV5-5; j_call: TRBJ1-5; d_call: .; clone_size: .; cdr3_nt: TGTGCCAGCAGCCCCAGCCCCAATCAGCCCCAGCATTTT; cdr3_aa: CASSPSPNQPQHF
v_call: TRBV12-3/TRBV12-4; j_call: TRBJ2-2; d_call: .; clone_size: .; cdr3_nt: TGTGCCAGCGAGGGGGGCCACAGAAAGACTAACACCGGGGAGCTGTTTTTT; cdr3_aa: CASEGGHRKTNTGELFF
v_call: TRBV4-3; j_call: TRBJ1-6; d_call: .; clone_size: few; cdr3_nt: TGCGCCAGCAGCCAAGATTTGAAGAGAGATTCACCCCTCCACTTT; cdr3_aa: CASSQDLKRDSPLHF
v_call: TRBV5-4; j_call: TRBJ2-1; d_call: .; clone_size: many; cdr3_nt: TGTGCCAGCAGCTTGGGACAGAGAAAATACGATGAGCAGTTCTTC; cdr3_aa: CASSLGQRKYDEQFF
v_call: TRBV12-3/TRBV12-4; j_call: TRBJ1-1; d_call: TRBD1; clone_size: many; cdr3_nt: TGTGCCAGCAGTTCGCAGGGGGCGGGTACTGAAGCTTTCTTT; cdr3_aa: CASSSQGAGTEAFF
v_call: TRBV20-1; j_call: TRBJ2-1; d_call: TRBD2; clone_size: few; cdr3_nt: TGCAGGGGACTCTCGGGGACTAGCGGGGGGTATTTCTTC; cdr3_aa: CRGLSGTSGGYFF
v_call: TRBV12-3/TRBV12-4; j_call: TRBJ1-1; d_call: .; clone_size: few; cdr3_nt: TGTGCCAGCAGTTTAATGGGAAGCACTGAAGCTTTCTTT; cdr3_aa: CASSLMGSTEAFF
v_call: TRBV6-4; j_call: TRBJ2-3; d_call: TRBD2; clone_size: few; cdr3_nt: TGTGCCAGTGCCCGAGGGCGGGGGTATGATACGCAGTATTTT; cdr3_aa: CASARGRGYDTQYF
v_call: TRBV29-1; j_call: TRBJ1-2; d_call: .; clone_size: few; cdr3_nt: TGCAGCGTTGCCCCAAGACTCACAGGGCAGGGCTACACCTTC; cdr3_aa: CSVAPRLTGQGYTF
v_call: TRBV5-1; j_call: TRBJ2-1; d_call: TRBD2; clone_size: .; cdr3_nt: TGCGCCAGCAGCTTGGCAGCTAGCGGGGGGCACCTGGATTACAATGAGCAGTTCTTC; cdr3_aa: CASSLAASGGHLDYNEQFF
v_call: TRBV5-4; j_call: TRBJ1-1; d_call: .; clone_size: many; cdr3_nt: TGTGCCAGCAGCTTGGGTCCGGGCATGAACACTGAAGCTTTCTTT; cdr3_aa: CASSLGPGMNTEAFF
v_call: TRBV3-1; j_call: TRBJ2-1; d_call: .; clone_size: few; cdr3_nt: TGTGCCAGCAGCCAAGCTGGCAGATTATTCGATGAGCAGTTCTTC; cdr3_aa: CASSQAGRLFDEQFF
v_call: TRBV6-5; j_call: TRBJ1-1; d_call: .; clone_size: .; cdr3_nt: TGTGCCAGCAGTTACTCGACAGGAGGAGGGACTGAAGCTTTCTTT; cdr3_aa: CASSYSTGGGTEAFF
v_call: TRBV5-1; j_call: TRBJ1-1; d_call: .; clone_size: few; cdr3_nt: TGCGCCAGCAGCTCATTGGCGGCCGGGGGCACTGAAGCTTTCTTT; cdr3_aa: CASSSLAAGGTEAFF
v_call: TRBV12-3/TRBV12-4; j_call: TRBJ2-1; d_call: TRBD1; clone_size: many; cdr3_nt: TGTGCCAGCAGTTTAATGACGACAGGGGATGAGCAGTTCTTC; cdr3_aa: CASSLMTTGDEQFF
v_call: TRBV12-5; j_call: TRBJ1-1; d_call: .; clone_size: .; cdr3_nt: TGTGCTAGTGGTTTGGTACTCGGCAGCCTGAACACTGAAGCTTTCTTT; cdr3_aa: CASGLVLGSLNTEAFF
v_call: TRBV5-1; j_call: TRBJ1-6; d_call: TRBD1; clone_size: .; cdr3_nt: TGCGCCAGCAGCTCCGACAGGGGTAATTCACCCCTCCACTTT; cdr3_aa: CASSSDRGNSPLHF
v_call: TRBV5-1; j_call: TRBJ2-7; d_call: TRBD1; clone_size: .; cdr3_nt: TGCGCCAGCAGCTTGGGCGGGACAGGGAACGTCGAGCAGTACTTC; cdr3_aa: CASSLGGTGNVEQYF
v_call: TRBV5-1; j_call: TRBJ2-2; d_call: TRBD2; clone_size: many; cdr3_nt: TGCGCCAGCAGTAAGCGAGCGGGGGTACCGAACACCGGGGAGCTGTTTTTT; cdr3_aa: CASSKRAGVPNTGELFF
v_call: TRBV12-3/TRBV12-4; j_call: TRBJ1-1; d_call: .; clone_size: few; cdr3_nt: TGTGCCACCCAAACAGGAATTGAAGCTTTCTTT; cdr3_aa: CATQTGIEAFF
v_call: TRBV12-3/TRBV12-4; j_call: TRBJ1-2; d_call: TRBD1; clone_size: few; cdr3_nt: TGTGCCAGCAGTACCGACAGGGGCTATGGCTACACCTTC; cdr3_aa: CASSTDRGYGYTF
v_call: TRBV28; j_call: TRBJ2-5; d_call: .; clone_size: .; cdr3_nt: TGTGCCAGCACATGGGGGACCAAAGAGACCCAGTACTTC; cdr3_aa: CASTWGTKETQYF
v_call: TRBV7-7; j_call: TRBJ2-2; d_call: TRBD2; clone_size: few; cdr3_nt: TGTGCTAGCAGCCCCGTTGGGGGAGGGGCGGACACCGGGGAGCTGTTTTTT; cdr3_aa: CASSPVGGGADTGELFF
v_call: TRBV7-9; j_call: TRBJ1-1; d_call: .; clone_size: .; cdr3_nt: TGTGCCAGCAGCTTAGTGGTGGGCTGGGGCACTGAAGCTTTCTTT; cdr3_aa: CASSLVVGWGTEAFF
v_call: TRBV5-1; j_call: TRBJ2-1; d_call: TRBD1; clone_size: many; cdr3_nt: TGCGCCAGCAGCTTACACCGGGACAGGGACTACAATGAGCAGTTCTTC; cdr3_aa: CASSLHRDRDYNEQFF
v_call: TRBV7-2; j_call: TRBJ2-2; d_call: TRBD2; clone_size: .; cdr3_nt: TGTGCCAGCAGCTTAGCGCCTAGCGGGGGCGGGGAGCTGTTTTTT; cdr3_aa: CASSLAPSGGGELFF
v_call: TRBV20-1; j_call: TRBJ1-2; d_call: .; clone_size: .; cdr3_nt: TGCAGTGCTAGAGCCACCCTCCTGGACTACGGCTACACCTTC; cdr3_aa: CSARATLLDYGYTF
v_call: TRBV28; j_call: TRBJ2-5; d_call: .; clone_size: .; cdr3_nt: TGTGCCAGCAGTTTATACGGCGCGGAGACCCAGTACTTC; cdr3_aa: CASSLYGAETQYF
v_call: TRBV15; j_call: TRBJ1-2; d_call: .; clone_size: .; cdr3_nt: TGTGCCACCAGCAGAGATCCGGAAAGCTATGGCTACACCTTC; cdr3_aa: CATSRDPESYGYTF
v_call: TRBV7-9; j_call: TRBJ2-1; d_call: .; clone_size: .; cdr3_nt: TGTGCCAGCAGCTTAGTGACTACCAATGAGCAGTTCTTC; cdr3_aa: CASSLVTTNEQFF
v_call: TRBV11-1; j_call: TRBJ2-7; d_call: TRBD2; clone_size: .; cdr3_nt: TGTGCCAGCAGCAAGGGACTAGCATCCTACGAGCAGTACTTC; cdr3_aa: CASSKGLASYEQYF
v_call: TRBV5-6; j_call: TRBJ1-2; d_call: .; clone_size: few; cdr3_nt: TGTGCCAGCAGCTTAGAGGGGGTCTATGGCTACACCTTC; cdr3_aa: CASSLEGVYGYTF
v_call: TRBV6-1; j_call: TRBJ2-2; d_call: .; clone_size: .; cdr3_nt: TGTGCCAGCAACCGCAGGGGAAACACCGGGGAGCTGTTTTTT; cdr3_aa: CASNRRGNTGELFF
v_call: TRBV5-1; j_call: TRBJ1-6; d_call: .; clone_size: few; cdr3_nt: TGCGCCAGCAGCCCCCAGGGGCAGGGGAATTCACCCCTCCACTTT; cdr3_aa: CASSPQGQGNSPLHF
v_call: TRBV21-1; j_call: TRBJ1-1; d_call: .; clone_size: few; cdr3_nt: TGTGCCAGCATTCCTAGAGGGGTCAGGCCACTCACTGAAGCTTTCTTT; cdr3_aa: CASIPRGVRPLTEAFF
v_call: TRBV9; j_call: TRBJ2-3; d_call: TRBD1; clone_size: .; cdr3_nt: TGTGCCAGCAGCGTAGCCCCGACAGGGGGGTCAGATACGCAGTATTTT; cdr3_aa: CASSVAPTGGSDTQYF
v_call: TRBV5-1; j_call: TRBJ2-3; d_call: .; clone_size: .; cdr3_nt: TGCGCCAGCAGCTTAGATCCCCCGTCGACTAGAGGTAACCCAGATACGCAGTATTTT; cdr3_aa: CASSLDPPSTRGNPDTQYF